This T cell receptor (beta chain) was sequenced during a study of blood T cell repertoires in COVID-19. Looking at the study overall: Specimens from acute and convalescent COVID-19 originated in the United States, Italy and Spain. The analysed material was cDNA or gDNA that came from T cells, B-cell-depleted T cells, or PBMCs.

The table came from immunoSEQ multiplex PCR; TCRdb's copy has only in-frame clones and leaves some out. The repertoire holds fewer than 350,000 clones, with roughly nine tenths as singletons. Trimming left V 2 bases short and J 5 bases short, with 11 bases between. The CDR3 has 15 residues. The germline gives CDR1 SGHDT, CDR2 YYEEEE. The chain couples TRBV5-6 to TRBJ1-6; D not certain. This clonotype was obtained from a woman aged 25 to 39 with COVID-19, enrolled during active disease. The sample consisted of peripheral blood. The CDR3 DNA follows: TGTGCCAGCAGCTTAGCACTGAGAAATAATTCACCCCTCCACTTT. Translation: CASSLALRNNSPLHF.